This T cell receptor (beta chain) originates from a study of T-cell memory formation after mild COVID-19. Overall study results and limits: There was a balanced CD4/CD8 profile in clones contracting day 15 to 85, and later expanders leaned CD4+.

From the 5' RACE reads, TCRdb called clonotypes with MiXCR, one entry per CDR3 protein. Of 250,000 to 350,000 distinct CDR3 sequences listed, 15% to 20% are singletons. V was cut by 2 bases and J by 4 bases, with 14 bases left in between. Germline V gene sequence: CDR1 LNHNV, CDR2 YYDKDF (reference sequence). This CDR3 comprises 15 residues. This clonotype was seen at least ten times. The antigen is undetermined. Sequenced: PBMCs or a T cell subset sorted from them (not recorded which). J is TRBJ1-1 and V is TRBV15; weak D call: TRBD1 (5 bases). The clonotype was recovered from a man younger than 30 who had mild COVID-19 (a few samples of this study predate the infection). Cell type and time point are not known. CDR3 sequence (DNA): TGTGCCACCAGCAGACCCTTCTGGGGGTCCACTGAAGCTTTCTTT. This codes for CATSRPFWGSTEAFF.